The 9 T cell receptor beta chains below all came from one sample that was sequenced in a study of cytomegalovirus exposure and HLA in healthy donors. The PCR had 60 Vbeta and 13 Jbeta primers. Sequencing was performed with immunoSEQ multiplex PCR; in TCRdb, only in-frame clones are kept and a portion is missing. The table lists hundreds of thousands of clones, 85% to 90% of them singletons. Specimen: PBMCs. The source is a woman in her late teens or twenties in good health and CMV-seronegative.

This clone was recorded once. The chain recombines TRBV7-8 with TRBJ2-5, with 7 nucleotides matching TRBD2. CDR1 and CDR2 from the germline V gene are SGHVS and FQNEAQ. V trimming: 2 bases; J trimming: 1 base; junction bases outside the gene matches: 7. There are 16 residues in the CDR3. CDR3 bases: TGTGCCAGCAGCTTACCAGCGGGACGCCCCCAAGAGACCCAGTACTTC. As protein: CASSLPAGRPQETQYF.

This chain links TRBV4-1 with TRBJ2-5; 14 bases are a match to TRBD2. J lost 4 bases, V lost 8 bases, and 6 bases had no gene match. The CDR3 has 15 amino acids. Looked up from germline, CDR1 is MGHRA and CDR2 is YSYEKL. CDR3 nucleotide sequence: TGCGCCAGCCGTTACGGACTAGCGGGGGGAGAGACCCAGTACTTC. It translates to CASRYGLAGGETQYF.

The chain is built from TRBV19 and TRBJ1-4; TRBD1 is a possible D gene (5 bases). The V and J ends lost 5 bases and 6 bases respectively, with 10 bases between them. In germline, CDR1 is LNHDA, CDR2 SQIVND (reference sequence). This CDR3 spans 13 amino acids. CDR3 sequence: CASSVGGDEKLFF. CDR3 bases: TGTGCCAGTAGTGTGGGGGGTGATGAAAAACTGTTTTTT.

This sequence joins TRBV9 and TRBJ1-1, with D maybe TRBD1 (5 bases). The CDR3 extends over 12 amino acids. V was trimmed by 4 bases and J by 11 bases, leaving 15 bases between them. Looked up from germline, CDR1 is SGDLS and CDR2 is YYNGEE. For the CDR3, the DNA is TGTGCCAGCAGCCCGAGCGGGACGCAGGCTTTCTTT. Its translation is CASSPSGTQAFF.

V usage is TRBV6-1 and J usage is TRBJ2-4; TRBD1 is a possible D gene (6 bases). Germline values: CDR1 MNHNS, CDR2 SASEGT. V was clipped by 5 bases and J by 4 bases, with 15 bases between them. This CDR3 has 15 amino acids. The CDR3 loop reads CASSLGAGPKNIQYF. In DNA form, the CDR3 reads TGTGCCAGCAGTCTGGGGGCAGGGCCTAAAAACATTCAGTACTTC.

V is TRBV5-6 and J is TRBJ2-7; maybe TRBD2 (6 bases). V lost 0 bases to trimming and J lost 0 bases, with 13 bases between them. CDR3 length equals 16 residues. Germline V gives CDR1 SGHDT, CDR2 YYEEEE. CDR3 DNA: TGTGCCAGCAGCTTGGAAGTTGGCGGGGTCTCCTACGAGCAGTACTTC. Translation gives CASSLEVGGVSYEQYF. Complete variable domain (other parts from reference TRBV5-6 and TRBJ2-7): DAGVTQSPTHLIKTRGQQVTLRCSPKSGHDTVSWYQQALGQGPQFIFQYYEEEERQRGNFPDRFSGHQFPNYSSELNVNALLLGDSALYLCASSLEVGGVSYEQYFGPGTRLTVT.

The V and J genes are TRBV6-5 and TRBJ1-2; TRBD1 matches 7 bases. Germline V gives CDR1 MNHEY, CDR2 SVGAGI. The CDR3 contains 14 residues. The V and J ends lost 3 bases and 4 bases, in that order; junction bases with no gene match: 5. CDR3 nucleotides: TGTGCCAGCAGTTATCTCGACAGGGCCTATGGCTACACCTTC. Translation gives CASSYLDRAYGYTF.

The rearrangement uses TRBV28 and TRBJ1-2, with a tentative D call TRBD1 (6 bases). The germline V gene has CDR1 MDHEN and CDR2 SYDVKM. There are 13 residues in the CDR3. Between the trimmed V and J ends, which lost 5 bases and 8 bases, there was a span of 15 bases. The CDR3 DNA sequence: TGTGCCAGCAGTCTACTGGGACACGAAGGCTACACCTTC. Translation gives CASSLLGHEGYTF.

The CDR3 loop reads CASSWQTARGYTF. The DNA for the CDR3 is TGCGCCAGCAGCTGGCAAACCGCGCGGGGCTACACCTTC. V gene TRBV5-1 combines with J gene TRBJ1-2, with unresolved D. The CDR3 length is 13 residues. The V gene lost 3 bases and the J gene lost 8 bases, with 14 bases spanning the gap. Germline CDR1 reads SGHRS; CDR2 reads YFSETQ.